The clone carrying this T cell receptor (beta chain) was counted only a few times. Its antigen is not identified. This table comes from immunoSEQ multiplex PCR, and its TCRdb copy is limited to in-frame clones, with some not included. The sample holds approximately 180,000 clones, roughly 92% seen once. This CDR3 is 14 amino acids long. In germline, CDR1 is SNHLY, CDR2 FYNNEI. Trimming shortened V by 1 base and J by 7 bases, and 14 bases separated the two germline ends. The sample comes from a study of T cell responses to AZD1222 COVID-19 vaccine. Overall study findings and caveats: Baseline antibody screening turned up just 6 or 7 seropositive AZD1222 recipients. The breadth and depth of Spike-specific TCRs increased once two AZD1222 doses had been given. The study reported that nearly half of spike-specific TCRs target unmutated variant regions.

This TCR came from an adult who received the MenACWY meningococcal vaccine as a control. V usage is TRBV2 and J usage is TRBJ2-7; no definite D call. The input for sequencing was peripheral blood, taken 28 days after the second dose of the MenACWY control vaccine. Here the CDR3 DNA reads TGTGCCAGCAGTGAAGGGCTCAACCGGGCGGAGCAGTACTTC. Its translation is CASSEGLNRAEQYF. The whole variable domain, remainder taken from reference TRBV2 and TRBJ2-7, is EPEVTQTPSHQVTQMGQEVILRCVPISNHLYFYWYRQILGQKVEFLVSFYNNEISEKSEIFDDQFSVERPDGSNFTLKIRSTKLEDSAMYFCASSEGLNRAEQYFGPGTRLTVT.